A selection of T cell receptor beta chains follows, all from one sample in a study of cytomegalovirus exposure and HLA in healthy donors. Only in-frame clones appear in the TCRdb table, and some are missing; sequencing was by immunoSEQ multiplex PCR. The sample consists of about 130,000 clones, around 80% of them appearing once. The material sequenced was PBMCs. These receptor sequences come from a man aged 35 to 55 in good health and CMV-seropositive. Each CDR3 is given with its conserved first and last residue. A D gene is named only where the DNA matches it firmly. Expanded clones get a size class; other rows say once, few or many, or leave the size out.

clone size | J gene | D gene | V gene | CDR3 DNA | CDR3 protein
few | TRBJ1-4 | TRBD1 | TRBV2 | TGTGCCAGGAGAGTAGACAGGGGAAATGAAAAACTGTTTTTT | CARRVDRGNEKLFF
. | TRBJ2-7 | TRBD1 | TRBV5-1 | TGCGCCAGTCCGGCCGGGACAGAATTCTACGAGCAGTACTTC | CASPAGTEFYEQYF
few | TRBJ2-7 | . | TRBV7-2 | TGTGCCAGCAGCTTTAGGAGCGCCTACGAGCAGTACTTC | CASSFRSAYEQYF
. | TRBJ2-7 | TRBD1 | TRBV10-3 | TGTGCCATCAGCGACCCGATGCGACAGGGGTACGAGCAGTACTTC | CAISDPMRQGYEQYF
. | TRBJ2-7 | TRBD2 | TRBV10-1 | TGCGCCAGCAGCGAATTAACCGGGACTAGTAATGTCGACGAGCAGTACTTC | CASSELTGTSNVDEQYF
. | TRBJ2-6 | TRBD1 | TRBV5-6 | TGTGCCAGCAGCCTTGACAGGGGAAGGTCTGGGGCCAACGTCCTGACTTTC | CASSLDRGRSGANVLTF
. | TRBJ1-3 | . | TRBV5-1 | TGCGCCAGCAGCTTGGCTCTATCTGGAAACACCATATATTTT | CASSLALSGNTIYF
. | TRBJ2-6 | . | TRBV6-1 | TGTGCCAGCATGGCGGATCTCTCTGGGGCCAACGTCCTGACTTTC | CASMADLSGANVLTF
. | TRBJ2-5 | TRBD2 | TRBV6-5 | TGTGCCAGCCGTGGACTAGCTGTTTGGGAGACCCAGTACTTC | CASRGLAVWETQYF
. | TRBJ2-5 | TRBD1 | TRBV7-3 | TGTGCCAGCAGCTTAGAGGCAGGGGGCGTGTGGGAGCAGTACTTC | CASSLEAGGVWEQYF
. | TRBJ2-7 | . | TRBV27 | TGTGCCAGCAGTTTATTCCGACCCCAGGACGAGCAGTACTTC | CASSLFRPQDEQYF
. | TRBJ1-3 | . | TRBV19 | TGTGCCAGTAGGACAGGCTACTCTGGAAACACCATATATTTT | CASRTGYSGNTIYF
. | TRBJ2-5 | . | TRBV7-2 | TGTGCCAGCAGCACTTACCAAGAGACCCAGTACTTC | CASSTYQETQYF
. | TRBJ1-2 | . | TRBV6-1 | TGTGCCAGCGGGGGCGGTGTTGCTGGCTACACCTTC | CASGGGVAGYTF
. | TRBJ2-3 | TRBD2 | TRBV5-1 | TGCGCCAGCAGCTTAGGACTAGCGGTTACAGATACGCAGTATTTT | CASSLGLAVTDTQYF
. | TRBJ1-2 | . | TRBV5-4 | TGTGCCAGCAGCCTAGGACAGATTGACGATGGCTACACCTTC | CASSLGQIDDGYTF
. | TRBJ1-4 | . | TRBV2 | TGTGCCAGCAGTGAAGTAGAAAAACTGTTTTTT | CASSEVEKLFF
. | TRBJ2-1 | TRBD2 | TRBV6-4 | TGTGCCAGCAGTGATCTAGCGGGAGGGCAACCCAATGAGCAGTTCTTC | CASSDLAGGQPNEQFF
few | TRBJ2-3 | TRBD1 | TRBV5-1 | TGCGCCAGCACCCAAGGAAGGGGGCGAGGAGATACGCAGTATTTT | CASTQGRGRGDTQYF
. | TRBJ2-2 | TRBD1 | TRBV2 | TGTGCCAGCCGTACGGACAGGCTCCCTTCCGGGGAGCTGTTTTTT | CASRTDRLPSGELFF
. | TRBJ1-5 | TRBD1 | TRBV10-1 | TGCGCCAGCGGCCCTGGCAGGGGGGATGGAAGCAATCAGCCCCAGCATTTT | CASGPGRGDGSNQPQHF
once | TRBJ2-5 | TRBD1 | TRBV5-1 | TGCGCCAGCAGCTTGGGACAGGGGAAGGAGACCCAGTACTTC | CASSLGQGKETQYF
. | TRBJ2-1 | . | TRBV20-1 | TGCAGTGCACAATACAATGAGCAGTTCTTC | CSAQYNEQFF
once | TRBJ2-3 | TRBD2 | TRBV9 | TGTGCCAGCAGCGTAGGAACCCTAGCGGGGTTTAGCACAGATACGCAGTATTTT | CASSVGTLAGFSTDTQYF
. | TRBJ1-2 | TRBD1 | TRBV6-1 | TGTGCCAGCAGTTTAGGGGGCATCTATGGCTACACCTTC | CASSLGGIYGYTF
. | TRBJ2-3 | TRBD1 | TRBV4-1 | TGCGCCAGCAGCTTAAGACAGGGACGGACAGATACGCAGTATTTT | CASSLRQGRTDTQYF
. | TRBJ2-3 | TRBD2 | TRBV10-1 | TGCGCCAGCAGGACTAGCGGTACAGATACGCAGTATTTT | CASRTSGTDTQYF
once | TRBJ1-4 | TRBD1 | TRBV5-1 | TGCGCCAGCAGTCAAAGACAGGGGGCGGTTGAAAAACTGTTTTTT | CASSQRQGAVEKLFF
. | TRBJ1-1 | . | TRBV11-1 | TGTGCCAGCTCTACGAACACTGAAGCTTTCTTT | CASSTNTEAFF
. | TRBJ2-7 | TRBD2 | TRBV5-5 | TGTGCCAGCAGCTTTTACGGGACTAGTCCAAGGGAGCAGTACTTC | CASSFYGTSPREQYF
. | TRBJ1-1 | . | TRBV6-1 | TGTGCCAGCAGTGAAATCCCACAGCTTACTGAAGCTTTCTTT | CASSEIPQLTEAFF
. | TRBJ2-7 | TRBD2 | TRBV11-1 | TGTGCCAGCAGCCCGGGACTAGCGGGGGAGGGCGAGCAGTACTTC | CASSPGLAGEGEQYF